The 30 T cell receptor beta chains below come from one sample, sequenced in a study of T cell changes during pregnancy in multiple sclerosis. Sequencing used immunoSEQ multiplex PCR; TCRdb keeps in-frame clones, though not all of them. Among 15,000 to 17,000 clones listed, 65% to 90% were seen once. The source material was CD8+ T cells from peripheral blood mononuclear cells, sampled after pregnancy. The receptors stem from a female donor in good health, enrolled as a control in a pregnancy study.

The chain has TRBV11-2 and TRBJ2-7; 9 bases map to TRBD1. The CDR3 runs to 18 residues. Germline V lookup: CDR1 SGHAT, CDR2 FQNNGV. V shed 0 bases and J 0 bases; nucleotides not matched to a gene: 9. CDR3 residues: CASSLDNGYRGHSYEQYF. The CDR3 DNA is TGTGCCAGCAGCTTAGATAATGGGTACAGGGGGCACTCCTACGAGCAGTACTTC.

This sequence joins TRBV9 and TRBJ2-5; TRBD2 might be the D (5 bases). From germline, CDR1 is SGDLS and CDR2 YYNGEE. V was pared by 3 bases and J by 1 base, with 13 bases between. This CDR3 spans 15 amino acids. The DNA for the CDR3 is TGTGCCAGCAGCGCAGCCCCAGCGGCCCAAGAGACCCAGTACTTC. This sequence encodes CASSAAPAAQETQYF.

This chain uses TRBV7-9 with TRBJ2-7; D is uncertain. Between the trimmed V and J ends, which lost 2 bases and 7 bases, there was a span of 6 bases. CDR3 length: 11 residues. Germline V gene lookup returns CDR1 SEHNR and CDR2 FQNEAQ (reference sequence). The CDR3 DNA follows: TGTGCCAGCAGCTTAATCGAGGAGCAGTACTTC. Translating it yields CASSLIEEQYF.

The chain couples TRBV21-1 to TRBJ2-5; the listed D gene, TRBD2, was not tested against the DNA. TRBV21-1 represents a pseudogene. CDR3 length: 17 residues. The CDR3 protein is CASSKPGAGGLQETQYF. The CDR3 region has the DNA TGTGCCAGCAGCAAACCCGGGGCGGGGGGCCTCCAAGAGACCCAGTACTTC.

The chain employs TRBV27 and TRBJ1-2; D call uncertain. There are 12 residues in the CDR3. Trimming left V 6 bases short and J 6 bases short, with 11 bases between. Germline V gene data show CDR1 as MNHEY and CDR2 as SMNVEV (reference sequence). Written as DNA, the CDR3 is TGTGCCAGCAGCCCTTTCGGGGATGGCTACACCTTC. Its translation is CASSPFGDGYTF.

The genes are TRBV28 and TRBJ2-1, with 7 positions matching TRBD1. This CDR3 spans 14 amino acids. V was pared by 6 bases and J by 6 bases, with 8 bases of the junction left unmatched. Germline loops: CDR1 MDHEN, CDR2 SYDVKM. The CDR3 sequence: CASSFLGQTNEQFF. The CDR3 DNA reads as TGTGCCAGCAGCTTCCTGGGACAGACCAATGAGCAGTTCTTC.

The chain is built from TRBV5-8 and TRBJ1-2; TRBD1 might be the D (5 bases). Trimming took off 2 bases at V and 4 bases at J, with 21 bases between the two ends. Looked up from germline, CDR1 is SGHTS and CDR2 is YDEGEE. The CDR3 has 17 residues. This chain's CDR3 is CASSLGARLEIPYGYTF. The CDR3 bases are TGTGCCAGCAGCTTAGGGGCCAGACTAGAAATACCCTATGGCTACACCTTC.

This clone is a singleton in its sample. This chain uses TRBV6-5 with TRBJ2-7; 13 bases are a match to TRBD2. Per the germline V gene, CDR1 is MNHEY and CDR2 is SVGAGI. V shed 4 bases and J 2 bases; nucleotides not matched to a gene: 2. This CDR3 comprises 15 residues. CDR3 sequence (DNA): TGTGCCAGCAGTTTCGGGACTAGCGGGGCCTACGAGCAGTACTTC. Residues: CASSFGTSGAYEQYF.

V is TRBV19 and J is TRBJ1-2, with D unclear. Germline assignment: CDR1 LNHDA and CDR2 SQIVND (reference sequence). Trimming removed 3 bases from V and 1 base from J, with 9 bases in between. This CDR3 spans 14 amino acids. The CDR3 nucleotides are TGTGCCAGTAGTATCCTGAGTCTTAACTATGGCTACACCTTC. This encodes CASSILSLNYGYTF. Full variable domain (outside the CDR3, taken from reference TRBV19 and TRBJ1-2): DGGITQSPKYLFRKEGQNVTLSCEQNLNHDAMYWYRQDPGQGLRLIYYSQIVNDFQKGDIAEGYSVSREKKESFPLTVTSAQKNPTAFYLCASSILSLNYGYTFGSGTRLTVV.

The CDR3 region has the DNA TGTGCCAGCAGTTTAATCGCGGGAAATGAGCAGTTCTTC. Its translation: CASSLIAGNEQFF. The V gene is TRBV27, the J gene TRBJ2-1; D is possibly TRBD2 (6 bases). Germline CDR1 and CDR2: MNHEY and SMNVEV (reference sequence). V gave up 2 bases and J gave up 7 bases, with 9 bases separating them. The CDR3 spans 13 residues.

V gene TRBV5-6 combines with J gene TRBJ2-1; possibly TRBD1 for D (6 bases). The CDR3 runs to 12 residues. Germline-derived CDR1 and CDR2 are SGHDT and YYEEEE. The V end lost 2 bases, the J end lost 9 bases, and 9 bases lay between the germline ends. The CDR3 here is CASSLRGGEQFF. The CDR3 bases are TGTGCCAGCAGCTTACGAGGGGGTGAGCAGTTCTTC.

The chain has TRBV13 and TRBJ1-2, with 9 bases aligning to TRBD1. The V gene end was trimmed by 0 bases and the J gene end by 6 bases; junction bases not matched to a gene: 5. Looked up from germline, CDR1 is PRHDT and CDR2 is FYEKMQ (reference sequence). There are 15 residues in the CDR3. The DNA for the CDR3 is TGTGCCAGCAGCTTAGGCCTGGGACAGGGAAATGGCTACACCTTC. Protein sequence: CASSLGLGQGNGYTF.

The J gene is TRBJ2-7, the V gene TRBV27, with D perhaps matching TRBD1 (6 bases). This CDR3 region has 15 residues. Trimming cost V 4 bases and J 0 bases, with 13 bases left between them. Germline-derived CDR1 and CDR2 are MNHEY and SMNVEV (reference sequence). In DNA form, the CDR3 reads TGTGCCAGCAGTTCCTCCGGACAGCCCTCCTACGAGCAGTACTTC. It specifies CASSSSGQPSYEQYF.

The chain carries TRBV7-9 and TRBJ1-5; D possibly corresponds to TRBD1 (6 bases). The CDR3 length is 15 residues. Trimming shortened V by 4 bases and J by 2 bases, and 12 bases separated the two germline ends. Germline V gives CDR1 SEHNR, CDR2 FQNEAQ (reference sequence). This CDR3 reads CASSYEGDGNQPQHF. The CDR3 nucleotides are TGTGCCAGCAGCTATGAGGGGGATGGCAATCAGCCCCAGCATTTT.

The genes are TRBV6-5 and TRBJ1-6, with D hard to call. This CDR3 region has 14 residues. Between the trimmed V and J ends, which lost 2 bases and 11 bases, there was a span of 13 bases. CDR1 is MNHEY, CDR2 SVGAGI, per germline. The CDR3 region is CASSYGKDSTPLHF. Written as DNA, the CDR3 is TGTGCCAGCAGTTACGGGAAGGACTCGACACCCCTCCACTTT.

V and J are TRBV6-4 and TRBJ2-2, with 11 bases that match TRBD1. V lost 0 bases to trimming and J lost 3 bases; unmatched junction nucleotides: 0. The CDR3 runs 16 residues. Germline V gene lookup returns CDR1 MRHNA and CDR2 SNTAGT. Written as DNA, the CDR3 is TGTGCCAGCAGTGACTCGGACAGGGGGCACACCGGGGAGCTGTTTTTT. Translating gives CASSDSDRGHTGELFF.

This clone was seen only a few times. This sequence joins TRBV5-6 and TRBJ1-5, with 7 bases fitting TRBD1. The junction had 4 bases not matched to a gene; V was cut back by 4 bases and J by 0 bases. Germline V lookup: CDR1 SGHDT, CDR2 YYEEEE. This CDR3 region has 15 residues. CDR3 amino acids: CASSVTGDSNQPQHF. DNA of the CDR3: TGTGCCAGCAGCGTTACAGGGGATAGCAATCAGCCCCAGCATTTT.

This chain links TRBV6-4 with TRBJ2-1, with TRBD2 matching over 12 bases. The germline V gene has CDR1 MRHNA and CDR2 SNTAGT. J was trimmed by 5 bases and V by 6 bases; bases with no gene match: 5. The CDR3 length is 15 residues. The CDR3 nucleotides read TGTGCCAGCAGAGCGACTAGCGGGAGCCACAATGAGCAGTTCTTC. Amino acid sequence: CASRATSGSHNEQFF.

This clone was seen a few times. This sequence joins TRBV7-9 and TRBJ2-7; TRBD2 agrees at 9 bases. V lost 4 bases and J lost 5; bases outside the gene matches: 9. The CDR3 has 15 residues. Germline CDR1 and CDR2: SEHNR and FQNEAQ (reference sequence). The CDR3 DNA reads TGTGCCAGCAGCTACGTCGGCGGGGGGGCCGACGAGCAGTACTTC. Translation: CASSYVGGGADEQYF. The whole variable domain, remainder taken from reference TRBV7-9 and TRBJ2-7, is DTGVSQNPRHKITKRGQNVTFRCDPISEHNRLYWYRQTLGQGPEFLTYFQNEAQLEKSRLLSDRFSAERPKGSFSTLEIQRTEQGDSAMYLCASSYVGGGADEQYFGPGTRLTVT.

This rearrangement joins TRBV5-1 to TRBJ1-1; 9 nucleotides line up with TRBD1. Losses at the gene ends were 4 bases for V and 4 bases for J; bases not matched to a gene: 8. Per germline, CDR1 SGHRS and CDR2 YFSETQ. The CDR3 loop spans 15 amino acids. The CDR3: CASSPPRTGVTEAFF. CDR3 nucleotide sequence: TGCGCCAGCAGCCCACCAAGGACAGGGGTCACTGAAGCTTTCTTT.

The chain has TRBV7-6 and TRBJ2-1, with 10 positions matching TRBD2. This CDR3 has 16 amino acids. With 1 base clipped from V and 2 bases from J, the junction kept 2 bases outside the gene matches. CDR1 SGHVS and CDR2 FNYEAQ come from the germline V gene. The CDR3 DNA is TGTGCCAGCAGCTTAGGTAGCGGGGGGACCTACAATGAGCAGTTCTTC. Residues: CASSLGSGGTYNEQFF.

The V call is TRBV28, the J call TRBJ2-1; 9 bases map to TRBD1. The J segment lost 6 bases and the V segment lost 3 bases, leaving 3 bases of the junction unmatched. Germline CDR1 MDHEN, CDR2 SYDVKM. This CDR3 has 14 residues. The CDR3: CASSFLGQGNEQFF. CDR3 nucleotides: TGTGCCAGCAGTTTCCTGGGACAGGGCAATGAGCAGTTCTTC. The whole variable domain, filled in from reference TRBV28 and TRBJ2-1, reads DVKVTQSSRYLVKRTGEKVFLECVQDMDHENMFWYRQDPGLGLRLIYFSYDVKMKEKGDIPEGYSVSREKKERFSLILESASTNQTSMYLCASSFLGQGNEQFFGPGTRLTVL.

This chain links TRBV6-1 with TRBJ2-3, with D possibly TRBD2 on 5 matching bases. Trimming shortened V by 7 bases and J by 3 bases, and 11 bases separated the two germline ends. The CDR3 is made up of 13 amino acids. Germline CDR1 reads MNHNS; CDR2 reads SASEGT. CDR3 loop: CASNFGETDTQYF. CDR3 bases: TGTGCCAGCAACTTTGGGGAGACAGATACGCAGTATTTT.

This CDR3 reads CASSEMGLANEQYF. The CDR3 region has the DNA TGTGCCAGCAGTGAAATGGGACTAGCTAACGAGCAGTACTTC. This sequence joins TRBV6-1 and TRBJ2-7; 9 nucleotides align to TRBD2. J lost 5 bases, V lost 2 bases, and 4 bases had no gene match. The CDR3 consists of 14 residues. CDR1 MNHNS and CDR2 SASEGT come from the germline V gene.

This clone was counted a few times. For the CDR3, the DNA is TGTGCCAGCAGTGACGGGACTAGCAATGAGCAGTTCTTC. Encoded protein: CASSDGTSNEQFF. The genes are TRBV6-4 and TRBJ2-1; 8 bases map to TRBD2. Germline CDR1 and CDR2: MRHNA and SNTAGT. V trimming: 2 bases; J trimming: 6 bases; junction bases outside the gene matches: 0. The CDR3 runs to 13 residues.

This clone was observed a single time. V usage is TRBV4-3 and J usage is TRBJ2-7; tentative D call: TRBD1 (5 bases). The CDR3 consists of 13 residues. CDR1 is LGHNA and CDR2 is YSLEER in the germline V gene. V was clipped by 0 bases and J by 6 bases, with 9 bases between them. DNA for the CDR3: TGCGCCAGCAGCCAAGATCTGGACACCGAGCAGTACTTC. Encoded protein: CASSQDLDTEQYF.

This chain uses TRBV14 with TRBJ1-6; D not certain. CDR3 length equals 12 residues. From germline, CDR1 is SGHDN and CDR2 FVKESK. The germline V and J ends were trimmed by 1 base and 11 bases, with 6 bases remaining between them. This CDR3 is CASSQGSTPLHF. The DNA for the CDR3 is TGTGCCAGCAGCCAAGGTAGTACACCCCTCCACTTT. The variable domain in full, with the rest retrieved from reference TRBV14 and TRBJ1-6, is EAGVTQFPSHSVIEKGQTVTLRCDPISGHDNLYWYRRVMGKEIKFLLHFVKESKQDESGMPNNRFLAERTGGTYSTLKVQPAELEDSGVYFCASSQGSTPLHFGNGTRLTVT.

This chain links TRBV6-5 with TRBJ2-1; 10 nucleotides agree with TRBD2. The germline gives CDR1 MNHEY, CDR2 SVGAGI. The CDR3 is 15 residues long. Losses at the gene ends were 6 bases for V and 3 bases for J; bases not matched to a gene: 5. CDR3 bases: TGTGCCAGCAGCCCCGCTAGCGGGGGCTACAATGAGCAGTTCTTC. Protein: CASSPASGGYNEQFF.

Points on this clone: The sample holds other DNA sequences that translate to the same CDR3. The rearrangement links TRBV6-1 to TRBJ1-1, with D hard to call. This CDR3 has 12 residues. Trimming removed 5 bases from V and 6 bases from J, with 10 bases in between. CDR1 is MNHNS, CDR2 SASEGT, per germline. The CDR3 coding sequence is TGTGCCAGCAGTACCCGGGGAGCTGAAGCTTTCTTT. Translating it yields CASSTRGAEAFF.

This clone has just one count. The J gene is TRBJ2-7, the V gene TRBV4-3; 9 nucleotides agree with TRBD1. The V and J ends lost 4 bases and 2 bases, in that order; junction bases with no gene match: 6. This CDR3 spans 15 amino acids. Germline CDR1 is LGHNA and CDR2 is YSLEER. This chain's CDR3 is CASSPGTGSPYEQYF. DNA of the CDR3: TGCGCCAGCAGCCCCGGGACAGGGTCCCCCTACGAGCAGTACTTC.